The present T cell receptor (beta chain) was sequenced within a study of cytomegalovirus exposure and HLA in healthy donors. Germline V gives CDR1 SNHLY, CDR2 FYNNEI. CDR3 length equals 13 residues. This clone was seen only a few times. Germline and junction disagree at one end, which may indicate a read error. This table comes from immunoSEQ multiplex PCR, and its TCRdb copy is limited to in-frame clones, with some not included. Of about 150,000 clones in the sample, 91% were seen once. This chain connects TRBV2 to TRBJ1-2; D ambiguous. This TCR was recovered from a man aged 18 to 30 in good health and CMV-seronegative. The sequencing input was PBMCs. For the CDR3, the DNA is TGTGCCAGCAGCGAGGTCCCTAATTATGGCTACACCTTC. It specifies CASSEVPNYGYTF.